This T cell receptor beta chain was sequenced for a study of shared clonotypes between healthy human individuals. Donors included only healthy HIV-negative adults lacking recent acute infections or vaccinations. Note on this clone: Its antigen is undetermined.

The assay was immunoSEQ multiplex PCR, and TCRdb's table has in-frame clones only and misses some. The sample includes over 1.5 million clones, roughly 98% of them seen just once. With 0 bases removed from V and 9 bases from J, the gap between germline ends came to 20 bases. Germline CDR1 is MNHEY and CDR2 is SVGAGI. This CDR3 has 16 residues. Regarding the study as a whole: Sharing across four donors was highest in naive CD4 (roughly 5%) and lowest in memory CD8 (roughly 0.4%).

The clonotype originates from a man aged 25-40 years in good health. The chain has TRBV6-5 and TRBJ2-5; possible D gene TRBD1, 6 bases. Sequences were obtained from naive CD4+ T cells sorted from blood. Subset described: CD45RA+ positively selected. CDR3 sequence (DNA): TGTGCCAGCAGTTACTCGAAAATTGCAGGGGAAGGGTCCCAGTACTTC. Amino acids: CASSYSKIAGEGSQYF.